The 18 T cell receptor beta chains below come from one sample, sequenced in a study of cytomegalovirus exposure and HLA in healthy donors. The PCR used 60 Vbeta and 13 Jbeta primers. Profiling relied on immunoSEQ multiplex PCR, and the TCRdb table lists in-frame clones only, not all of them. The sample carries around 190,000 clones, about three quarters recorded once. Specimen: PBMCs. The receptors were gathered from a woman aged 40 to 50 in good health and CMV-seronegative.

The chain joins TRBV5-5 to TRBJ2-1; 7 nucleotides agree with TRBD1. V lost 1 base and J lost 5; bases outside the gene matches: 15. Germline V gene lookup returns CDR1 SGHKS and CDR2 YYEKEE (reference sequence). The CDR3 loop spans 18 amino acids. The CDR3: CASSLFHPRDRTNNEQFF. The CDR3 DNA reads as TGTGCCAGCAGCTTGTTTCATCCCCGGGACAGAACAAACAATGAGCAGTTCTTC.

In nucleotides, the CDR3 is TGTGCCAGCAGTGACAGGGACAGGGTCTCCTACAATGAGCAGTTCTTC. Translating it yields CASSDRDRVSYNEQFF. V is TRBV6-4 and J is TRBJ2-1; TRBD1 matches 9 bases. Germline assignment: CDR1 MRHNA and CDR2 SNTAGT. V trimming: 2 bases; J trimming: 0 bases; junction bases outside the gene matches: 2. This CDR3 spans 16 amino acids.

The chain is built from TRBV7-3 and TRBJ2-1; 9 nucleotides align to TRBD2. Germline CDR1 SGHTA, CDR2 FQGTGA. The V segment lost 2 bases and the J segment 7 bases; nucleotides outside the gene matches: 9. CDR3 length: 16 residues. The CDR3 coding sequence is TGTGCCAGCAGCTTAGGGGGCGGGAGGGCCTTAAATGAGCAGTTCTTC. This sequence encodes CASSLGGGRALNEQFF.

The chain recombines TRBV18 with TRBJ2-1, with D possibly being TRBD2 (5 bases). This CDR3 comprises 17 residues. CDR1 KGHSH and CDR2 LQKENI come from the germline V gene. V was pared by 3 bases and J by 0 bases, with 15 bases between. In nucleotides, the CDR3 is TGTGCCAGCTCACCCGGGTTGGGGAGCCCCTCCTACAATGAGCAGTTCTTC. It yields the protein CASSPGLGSPSYNEQFF.

The V call is TRBV7-2, the J call TRBJ1-2; 10 bases agree with TRBD1. Trimming cost V 2 bases and J 2 bases; bases outside gene matches: 5. Germline values: CDR1 SGHTA, CDR2 FQGNSA. The CDR3 runs 16 residues. The CDR3 loop is CASSLTGTGVNYGYTF. CDR3 DNA: TGTGCCAGCAGCTTAACCGGGACAGGGGTGAACTATGGCTACACCTTC.

The V call is TRBV6-5, the J call TRBJ2-7; D unclear. Trimming took 1 base from V and 4 from J, leaving 8 bases between them. The CDR3 consists of 13 residues. Germline assignment: CDR1 MNHEY and CDR2 SVGAGI. This CDR3 is CASSYYNTYEQYF. CDR3 nucleotides: TGTGCCAGCAGTTACTACAACACGTACGAGCAGTACTTC.

The chain has TRBV7-2 and TRBJ1-5, with 9 bases matching TRBD1. The CDR3 is made up of 18 amino acids. Germline assignment: CDR1 SGHTA and CDR2 FQGNSA. V shed 1 base, J shed 4 bases, and the junction held 11 bases outside the gene matches. CDR3 sequence (DNA): TGTGCCAGCAGCTTAGGGTCCCTGGGACAGGGAGGAAATCAGCCCCAGCATTTT. Translation gives CASSLGSLGQGGNQPQHF.

The chain is built from TRBV7-2 and TRBJ2-3, with 15 positions matching TRBD2. The length of the CDR3 is 15 residues. V dropped 5 bases and J dropped 10; count of bases not matched to a gene: 7. CDR1 is SGHTA, CDR2 FQGNSA, per germline. Here the CDR3 reads CASSQPGLAGGAQYF. The DNA for the CDR3 is TGTGCCAGCAGCCAGCCGGGACTAGCGGGAGGTGCGCAGTATTTT.

V gene TRBV2 combines with J gene TRBJ1-4, with 10 bases aligning to TRBD1. V lost 10 bases to trimming and J lost 5 bases; unmatched junction nucleotides: 10. Looked up from germline, CDR1 is SNHLY and CDR2 is FYNNEI. CDR3 length: 15 amino acids. The CDR3 here is CATAVGGQGNEKLFF. For the CDR3, the DNA is TGTGCCACAGCGGTAGGGGGACAGGGGAATGAAAAACTGTTTTTT.

The chain has TRBV2 and TRBJ1-4, with D perhaps matching TRBD1 (6 bases). V gave up 4 bases and J gave up 10 bases, with 25 bases separating them. The CDR3 runs 17 residues. The germline gives CDR1 SNHLY, CDR2 FYNNEI. The CDR3: CASSAETGIGVSGKLFF. CDR3 in DNA: TGTGCCAGCAGTGCGGAGACAGGAATAGGTGTTAGTGGAAAACTGTTTTTT.

The rearrangement uses TRBV7-2 and TRBJ2-2; 9 bases line up with TRBD1. The germline CDR1 and CDR2 sequences are SGHTA and FQGNSA. The CDR3 consists of 15 residues. Trimming took 6 bases from V and 4 from J; bases not matched to a gene: 6. For the CDR3, the DNA is TGTGCCAGCAGGAAGGACAGGGGAATCACCGGGGAGCTGTTTTTT. It yields the protein CASRKDRGITGELFF.

This chain joins TRBV5-1 and TRBJ2-7; 8 bases align to TRBD1. Germline lookup yields CDR1 SGHRS and CDR2 YFSETQ. The CDR3 totals 13 residues. The V segment lost 4 bases and the J segment 7 bases; nucleotides outside the gene matches: 7. In DNA, the CDR3 is TGCGCCAGCAGCCCAGGACAGGGAGAAGAGCAGTACTTC. Its translation is CASSPGQGEEQYF. The whole variable domain, filled in from reference TRBV5-1 and TRBJ2-7, reads KAGVTQTPRYLIKTRGQQVTLSCSPISGHRSVSWYQQTPGQGLQFLFEYFSETQRNKGNFPGRFSGRQFSNSRSEMNVSTLELGDSALYLCASSPGQGEEQYFGPGTRLTVT.

CDR3 nucleotide sequence: TGTGCCTGTGAACAGGGGGGCTCTGGAAACACCATATATTTT. Its translation is CACEQGGSGNTIYF. This chain connects TRBV30 to TRBJ1-3; 8 nucleotides align to TRBD1. The CDR3 has 14 residues. V lost 6 bases, J lost 0 bases, and 4 bases stayed unmatched. Germline V gene sequence: CDR1 GTSNPN, CDR2 SVGIG (reference sequence).

The chain carries TRBV21-1 and TRBJ2-5; the table assigns TRBD2, which was not confirmed against the DNA. TRBV21-1 has pseudogene status. The CDR3 is 15 residues long. The CDR3 here is CASSKGPGRQETQYF. As DNA, the CDR3 is TGTGCCAGCAGCAAAGGTCCAGGGAGGCAAGAGACCCAGTACTTC.

J is TRBJ2-3 and V is TRBV2, with D possibly matching TRBD1 (6 bases). Germline V lookup: CDR1 SNHLY, CDR2 FYNNEI. The ends were cut back, 7 bases at V and 4 bases at J, with 12 bases in the middle. The CDR3 totals 13 residues. The CDR3 is CASISQGPDTQYF. CDR3 sequence (DNA): TGTGCCAGCATCTCCCAGGGGCCAGATACGCAGTATTTT.

The V gene is TRBV29-1, the J gene TRBJ1-1, with a possible D match to TRBD1 (5 bases). Germline CDR1 is SQVTM and CDR2 is ANQGSEA. Trimming took 8 bases from V and 0 from J, leaving 19 bases between them. This CDR3 has 15 residues. The DNA for the CDR3 is TGCAGCACCGAAAAGGGGAGGTACATGAACACTGAAGCTTTCTTT. It encodes CSTEKGRYMNTEAFF.

CDR3 bases: TGTGCCAGCAGCCCCGTCGGGGATGAGCAGTTCTTC. Its protein product is CASSPVGDEQFF. The J gene is TRBJ2-1, the V gene TRBV7-2, with D perhaps matching TRBD2 (5 bases). V lost 5 bases to trimming and J lost 8 bases, with 10 bases between them. Germline values: CDR1 SGHTA, CDR2 FQGNSA. This CDR3 has 12 amino acids.

The CDR3 protein is CASSEYLAGDTQYF. Here the CDR3 DNA reads TGTGCCAGCAGTGAATATCTAGCGGGAGATACGCAGTATTTT. This chain connects TRBV25-1 to TRBJ2-3, with TRBD2 matching 8 bases. Germline V lookup: CDR1 MGHDK, CDR2 SYGVNS. The J segment lost 5 bases and the V segment lost 0 bases, leaving 1 base of the junction unmatched. The CDR3 is 14 residues long.